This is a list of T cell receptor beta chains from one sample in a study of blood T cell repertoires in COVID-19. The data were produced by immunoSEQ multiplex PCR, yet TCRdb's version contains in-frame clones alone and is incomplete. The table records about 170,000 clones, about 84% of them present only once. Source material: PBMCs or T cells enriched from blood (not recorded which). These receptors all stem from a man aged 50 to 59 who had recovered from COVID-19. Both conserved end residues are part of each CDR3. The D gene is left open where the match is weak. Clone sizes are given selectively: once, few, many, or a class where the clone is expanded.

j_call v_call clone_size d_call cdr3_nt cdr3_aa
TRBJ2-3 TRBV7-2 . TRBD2 TGTGCCAGCAGCTTGGAGGGGCGGGGGGGCCCAGATACGCAGTATTTT CASSLEGRGGPDTQYF
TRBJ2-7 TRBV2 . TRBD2 TGTGCCACCGGCAGGACTAGCGGCTCCTACGAGCAGTACTTC CATGRTSGSYEQYF
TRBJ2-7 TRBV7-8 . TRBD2 TGTGCCAGCAGCCGGGGAGGGTCCGGGCAGTACTTC CASSRGGSGQYF
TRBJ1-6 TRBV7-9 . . TGTGCCAGCAGTCCCGGCGGTGGCTCACCCCTCCACTTT CASSPGGGSPLHF
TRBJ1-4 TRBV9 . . TGTGCCAGCAGCGTAGCCGGGGGTGGGGAAAAACTGTTTTTT CASSVAGGGEKLFF
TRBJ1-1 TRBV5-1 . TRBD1 TGCGCCAGCAGCTTGACAGGGGGCAGCACTGAAGCTTTCTTT CASSLTGGSTEAFF
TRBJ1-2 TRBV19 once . TGTGCCAGTAGTATCGTAGGGCAGGGAGGTGGCTACACCTTC CASSIVGQGGGYTF
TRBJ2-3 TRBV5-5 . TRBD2 TGTGCCAGCAGTCCGGGGGGGATTCGGGATACGCAGTATTTT CASSPGGIRDTQYF
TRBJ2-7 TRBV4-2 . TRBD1 TGTGCCAGCAGCCAAGATGGACAGGGATTCTACGAGCAGTACTTC CASSQDGQGFYEQYF
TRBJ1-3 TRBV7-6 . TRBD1 TGTGCCAGCAGCCGAACAGGGGTCTCTGGAAACACCATATATTTT CASSRTGVSGNTIYF
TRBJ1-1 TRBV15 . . TGTGCCACCAGCAGAGACCCCAGCGGGCTAGCTTTCTTT CATSRDPSGLAFF
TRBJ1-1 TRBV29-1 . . TGCAGCGCTGGGGCCTGGGCGGCTGAAGCTTTCTTT CSAGAWAAEAFF
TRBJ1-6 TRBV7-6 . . TGTGCCAGCAGCTTAGACAGGAGCTATTCACCCCTCCACTTT CASSLDRSYSPLHF
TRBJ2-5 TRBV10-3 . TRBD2 TGTGCCATCAGGAGAATAGGACTAGCCGAGACCCAGTACTTC CAIRRIGLAETQYF
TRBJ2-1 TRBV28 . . TGTGCCAGCAGGCGAACCGGGGGGCAGTACTACAATGAGCAGTTCTTC CASRRTGGQYYNEQFF
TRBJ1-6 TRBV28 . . TGTGCCAGCAGTGCAACTTTAACCAGGGGAAATAATTCACCCCTCCACTTT CASSATLTRGNNSPLHF
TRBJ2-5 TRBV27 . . TGTGCCAGCAGTAGAAGGGGCGCAGAGACCCAGTACTTC CASSRRGAETQYF
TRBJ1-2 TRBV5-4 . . TGTGCCAGCAGCCCCGGGGGGGTTGATGGCTACACCTTC CASSPGGVDGYTF
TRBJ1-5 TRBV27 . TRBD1 TGTGCCAGCAGACCCGGACAGGGGAACAATCAGCCCCAGCATTTT CASRPGQGNNQPQHF
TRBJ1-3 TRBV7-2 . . TGTGCCAGCAGCTCTATGCCGGGGTTTGGAAACACCATATATTTT CASSSMPGFGNTIYF
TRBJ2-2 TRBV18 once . TGTGCCAGCTCACCACCGAAGCGGACCGGGGAGCTGTTTTTT CASSPPKRTGELFF
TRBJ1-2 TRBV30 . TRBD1 TGTGCCTGGAACAGGGGGCTTAGCTATGGCTACACCTTC CAWNRGLSYGYTF
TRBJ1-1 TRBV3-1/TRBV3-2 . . TGTGCCAGCAGCCAAGGGGCGATGAACACTGAAGCTTTCTTT CASSQGAMNTEAFF
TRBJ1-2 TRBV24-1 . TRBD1 TGTGCCACCAGTGATACGGCAGGGACAGAACCTAACTATGGCTACACCTTC CATSDTAGTEPNYGYTF
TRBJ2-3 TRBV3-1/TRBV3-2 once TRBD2 TGTGCCAGCAGCCCGACTAGCGCTGGCACAGATACGCAGTATTTT CASSPTSAGTDTQYF
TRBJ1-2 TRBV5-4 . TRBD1 TGTGCCAGCAGCTTGGACAGGGGAGGCTATGGCTACACCTTC CASSLDRGGYGYTF
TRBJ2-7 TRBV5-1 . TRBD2 TGCGCCAGCAGCTCTCCGCGGGGGGGCTTCTACGAGCAGTACTTC CASSSPRGGFYEQYF
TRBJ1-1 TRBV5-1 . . TGCGCCAGCAGCTTGGGACCCCAGGGTGAAGCTTTCTTT CASSLGPQGEAFF
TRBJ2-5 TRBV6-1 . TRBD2 TGTGCCAGCAGTGGAGGGACTAGCGGGGGGATCTACCAAGAGACCCAGTACTTC CASSGGTSGGIYQETQYF
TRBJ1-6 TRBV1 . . TGCACCAGCAGCCAAGAGGGGGGACGGCATAATTCACCCCTCCACTTT CTSSQEGGRHNSPLHF
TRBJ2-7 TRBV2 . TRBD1 TGTGCCAGCAGTGTTGGACAGGGGACCTTCACCTCCTACGAGCAGTACTTC CASSVGQGTFTSYEQYF
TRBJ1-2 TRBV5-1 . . TGCGCCAGCAGCTTGGCCCGCTGGAGGGCTTCTGGCTACACCTTC CASSLARWRASGYTF
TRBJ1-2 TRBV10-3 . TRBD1 TGTGCCATCAGTGCGACAGGGGACTATGGCTACACCTTC CAISATGDYGYTF
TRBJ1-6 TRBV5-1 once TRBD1 TGCGCCAGCAGCTTGGCCGGGACAGGGTATTCACCCCTCCACTTT CASSLAGTGYSPLHF
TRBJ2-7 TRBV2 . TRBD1 TGTGCCAGCAGAAGATCCGACAGGGCTTACTACGAGCAGTACTTC CASRRSDRAYYEQYF
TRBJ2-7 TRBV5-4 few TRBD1 TGTGCCAGCAGAGAGGACAGGGATCGGTTCGAGCAGTACTTC CASREDRDRFEQYF
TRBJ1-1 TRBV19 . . TGTGCCAGTAGTCCCCATCCGGGGCCCGGGGAGGGCACTGAAGCTTTCTTT CASSPHPGPGEGTEAFF
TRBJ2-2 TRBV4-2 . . TGTGCCAGCAGCCTGGGGAGCGGGACCGGGGAGCTGTTTTTT CASSLGSGTGELFF
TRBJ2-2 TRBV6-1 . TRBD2 TGTGCCAGCAGTGAGACGGGGGGCACCGGGGAGCTGTTTTTT CASSETGGTGELFF
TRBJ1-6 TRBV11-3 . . TGTGCCAGCAGCCAGGACACCTATTCACCCCTCCACTTT CASSQDTYSPLHF
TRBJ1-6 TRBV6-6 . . TGTGCCAGCAGTACGCCTTCCGGGACACATAATTCACCCCTCCACTTT CASSTPSGTHNSPLHF
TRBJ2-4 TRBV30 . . TGTGCCTGGAGCCAAGTGGGGGGAACCAAAAACATTCAGTACTTC CAWSQVGGTKNIQYF
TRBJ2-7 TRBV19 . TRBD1 TGTGCCAGTAGAGAAGGACAGGGCTCCCACGAGCAGTACTTC CASREGQGSHEQYF